This entry concerns a single T cell receptor beta chain. Repertoires were generated with immunoSEQ multiplex PCR, while TCRdb's copy carries only in-frame clones and drops some. The data contain 80,000 to 100,000 clones, over 70% of them singletons. This sample was included in a study of blood T cell repertoires in COVID-19. Whole-study context: Spain, Italy and the United States supplied samples that represented acute and convalescent COVID-19.

The source of this sequence is a man aged 50-60 years who had recovered from COVID-19. Material: peripheral blood.

The CDR3 nucleotides are TGTGCCAGCAGCCCCGGGACAGGGGGTCAGCCCCAGCATTTT. Its translation is CASSPGTGGQPQHF. The chain carries TRBV11-2 and TRBJ1-5; TRBD1 agrees at 11 bases. V was clipped by 5 bases and J by 6 bases; unmatched bases: 3. The CDR3 is 14 residues long. Germline V gene sequence: CDR1 SGHAT, CDR2 FQNNGV.